This is a list of T cell receptor beta chains from one sample in a study of beta chain features in type 1 diabetes. Measured with immunoSEQ multiplex PCR; TCRdb has only the in-frame clones, and not every one. This sample has 150,000 to 200,000 clones, with approximately 8.1% found just once. The sequenced sample consisted of central memory CD4+ T cells from blood. The receptor source for this set is a woman aged 40-49 years with type 1 diabetes. CDR3s include the opening cysteine and the closing phenylalanine or tryptophan. The order of the fields is clone size, J gene, V gene, CDR3 length, D gene, CDR3 DNA, CDR3 protein. The D gene is left open where the match is weak. Size values are once, few and many counts, or a class for expanded clones, and some rows have none.

size: -
J: TRBJ2-2
V: TRBV5-1
length: 15
D: -
DNA: TGCGCCAGCAGCTTGGACAGCACGAACACCGGGGAGCTGTTTTTT
CDR3: CASSLDSTNTGELFF

size: few
J: TRBJ2-1
V: TRBV11-2
length: 13
D: TRBD2
DNA: TGTGCCGGAGGACTAGCGGGATCCAATGAGCAGTTCTTC
CDR3: CAGGLAGSNEQFF

size: few
J: TRBJ2-1
V: TRBV29-1
length: 16
D: TRBD2
DNA: TGCAGCGTCCCCGGCGGGGCGGGAGTCTCCTACAATGAGCAGTTCTTC
CDR3: CSVPGGAGVSYNEQFF

size: -
J: TRBJ2-3
V: TRBV27
length: 14
D: -
DNA: TGTGCCAGCAGGTCGGGTCACGGGGCAGATACGCAGTATTTT
CDR3: CASRSGHGADTQYF

size: -
J: TRBJ2-5
V: TRBV4-1
length: 14
D: -
DNA: TGCGCCAGCAGCCGAGGGGGGGCTCAAGAGACCCAGTACTTC
CDR3: CASSRGGAQETQYF

size: -
J: TRBJ1-2
V: TRBV25-1
length: 12
D: -
DNA: TGTGCCAGCAGATTTGAGGCTTATGGCTACACCTTC
CDR3: CASRFEAYGYTF

size: -
J: TRBJ2-7
V: TRBV4-1
length: 15
D: TRBD2
DNA: TGCGCCAGCAGCCAAGGGGGACTAGACTTGTACGAGCAGTACTTC
CDR3: CASSQGGLDLYEQYF

size: few
J: TRBJ1-1
V: TRBV30
length: 11
D: -
DNA: TGTGCTGGAACAGGAAACACTGAAGCTTTCTTT
CDR3: CAGTGNTEAFF

size: many
J: TRBJ1-2
V: TRBV28
length: 14
D: -
DNA: TGTGCCAGCGTCAGCGGGACAACTAACTATGGCTACACCTTC
CDR3: CASVSGTTNYGYTF

size: few
J: TRBJ1-2
V: TRBV28
length: 11
D: -
DNA: TGTGCCAGCAGTTTCGGGTTTGGCTACACCTTC
CDR3: CASSFGFGYTF

size: -
J: TRBJ1-1
V: TRBV9
length: 12
D: TRBD1
DNA: TGTGCCAGCAGGGGGGACAGGCCAGAAGCTTTCTTT
CDR3: CASRGDRPEAFF

size: -
J: TRBJ2-1
V: TRBV5-6
length: 14
D: TRBD1
DNA: TGTGCCAGCAGCTTGGACAGGGGGTTTGGGGAGCAGTTCTTC
CDR3: CASSLDRGFGEQFF

size: few
J: TRBJ1-1
V: TRBV7-9
length: 14
D: TRBD1
DNA: TGTGCCAGCAGCCGTTCGGGACAGGGCACTGAAGCTTTCTTT
CDR3: CASSRSGQGTEAFF

size: -
J: TRBJ2-7
V: TRBV7-8
length: 14
D: -
DNA: TGTGCCAGCAGGATAGGCGGGCAGTCCTACGAGCAGTACTTC
CDR3: CASRIGGQSYEQYF

size: few
J: TRBJ2-7
V: TRBV27
length: 15
D: TRBD2
DNA: TGTGCCAGCACCTCGAAAGGGGAGGGAACCTACGAGCAGTACTTC
CDR3: CASTSKGEGTYEQYF

size: many
J: TRBJ2-6
V: TRBV30
length: 15
D: -
DNA: TGTGCCTGGAGCCATGGGGCTGCTGGGGCCAACGTCCTGACTTTC
CDR3: CAWSHGAAGANVLTF

size: few
J: TRBJ1-6
V: TRBV7-3
length: 15
D: TRBD1
DNA: TGTGCCAGCAGCTTTACAGGGGATGGCAGTTCACCCCTCCACTTT
CDR3: CASSFTGDGSSPLHF

size: many
J: TRBJ1-2
V: TRBV28
length: 15
D: -
DNA: TGTGCCAGCAGTCGTCGTGACAGACCCACCTATGGCTACACCTTC
CDR3: CASSRRDRPTYGYTF

size: -
J: TRBJ1-5
V: TRBV28
length: 15
D: -
DNA: TGTGCCAGCACCCGGTCCGGCGGTAACAATCAGCCCCAGCATTTT
CDR3: CASTRSGGNNQPQHF

size: -
J: TRBJ1-5
V: TRBV7-3
length: 15
D: -
DNA: TGTGCCAGCAGCCGCAGGGGAGGGCCGGATCAGCCCCAGCATTTT
CDR3: CASSRRGGPDQPQHF

size: -
J: TRBJ2-2
V: TRBV5-5
length: 16
D: -
DNA: TGTGCCAGCATCCGAATACCGGGACAAATAGCGAAGGAGCTGTTTTTT
CDR3: CASIRIPGQIAKELFF

size: few
J: TRBJ2-1
V: TRBV19
length: 13
D: -
DNA: TGTGCCAGTAGCCGGAGGGAGTTAAATGAGCAGTTCTTC
CDR3: CASSRRELNEQFF

size: few
J: TRBJ2-5
V: TRBV30
length: 11
D: -
DNA: TGTGCCTGGAGTGTACTTGAGACCCAGTACTTC
CDR3: CAWSVLETQYF

size: few
J: TRBJ2-7
V: TRBV10-3
length: 12
D: -
DNA: TGTGCCATCAGTCGGAGCTCCTACGAGCAGTACTTC
CDR3: CAISRSSYEQYF

size: -
J: TRBJ1-1
V: TRBV9
length: 13
D: -
DNA: TGTGCCAGCAGCGCGGGAGTCAACACTGAAGCTTTCTTT
CDR3: CASSAGVNTEAFF

size: -
J: TRBJ2-7
V: TRBV6-5
length: 14
D: -
DNA: TGTGCCAGCAAATACGGCCAGGGCGCCTACGAGCAGTACTTC
CDR3: CASKYGQGAYEQYF

size: -
J: TRBJ1-4
V: TRBV19
length: 13
D: -
DNA: TGTGCCAGCAGAGCGGACCTCAGAGAAAAACTGTTTTTT
CDR3: CASRADLREKLFF

size: -
J: TRBJ1-5
V: TRBV28
length: 16
D: -
DNA: TGTGCCAGCAGTTTACTTCGGGGTGCGGGCAATCAGCCCCAGCATTTT
CDR3: CASSLLRGAGNQPQHF

size: -
J: TRBJ2-3
V: TRBV9
length: 15
D: TRBD1
DNA: TGTGCCAGCAGCGTAGGGACAGGGAACGCAGATACGCAGTATTTT
CDR3: CASSVGTGNADTQYF

size: -
J: TRBJ1-2
V: TRBV28
length: 15
D: TRBD1
DNA: TGTGCCAGCAGGACCATAGGACAGGGATACTATGGCTACACCTTC
CDR3: CASRTIGQGYYGYTF

size: -
J: TRBJ2-1
V: TRBV27
length: 15
D: TRBD2
DNA: TGTGCCAGCAGCCAGACTAGCGGGAGGAAAAATGAGCAGTTCTTC
CDR3: CASSQTSGRKNEQFF

size: -
J: TRBJ2-6
V: TRBV5-4
length: 16
D: TRBD1
DNA: TGTGCCAGCAGCCCGACAGGGGGCGCAGGGGCCAACGTCCTGACTTTC
CDR3: CASSPTGGAGANVLTF

size: few
J: TRBJ2-2
V: TRBV5-1
length: 15
D: TRBD1
DNA: TGCGCCAGCAGCTCGGACAGGTCGGGCGCCGGGGAGCTGTTTTTT
CDR3: CASSSDRSGAGELFF

size: -
J: TRBJ1-1
V: TRBV29-1
length: 12
D: TRBD1
DNA: TGCAGCGTTGGGGACAGCCACACTGAAGCTTTCTTT
CDR3: CSVGDSHTEAFF

size: many
J: TRBJ2-1
V: TRBV11-2
length: 11
D: -
DNA: TGTGCCAGCGGCTTCCGGAATGAGCAGTTCTTC
CDR3: CASGFRNEQFF

size: few
J: TRBJ2-7
V: TRBV19
length: 14
D: -
DNA: TGTGCCAGTAGTATGGGGCCCGCCACCTACGAGCAGTACTTC
CDR3: CASSMGPATYEQYF

size: few
J: TRBJ2-5
V: TRBV30
length: 11
D: -
DNA: TGTGCCTGGACCTCAGGGGAGACCCAGTACTTC
CDR3: CAWTSGETQYF

size: -
J: TRBJ1-2
V: TRBV9
length: 14
D: -
DNA: TGTGCCAGCAGAACCCAGACGGGTAACTATGGCTACACCTTC
CDR3: CASRTQTGNYGYTF

size: few
J: TRBJ2-4
V: TRBV29-1
length: 13
D: TRBD1
DNA: TGCAGCGTTTCAGGGGGTACCAAAAACATTCAGTACTTC
CDR3: CSVSGGTKNIQYF

size: -
J: TRBJ2-6
V: TRBV25-1
length: 16
D: TRBD1
DNA: TGTGCCAGCAGTGGACAGGGGTTATCTGGGGCCAACGTCCTGACTTTC
CDR3: CASSGQGLSGANVLTF

size: -
J: TRBJ1-5
V: TRBV7-2
length: 15
D: -
DNA: TGTGCCAGCAGCTTGATTGCAGGGGGCAATCAGCCCCAGCATTTT
CDR3: CASSLIAGGNQPQHF

size: few
J: TRBJ2-5
V: TRBV10-3
length: 13
D: -
DNA: TGTGCCATCAGTGATCGCAGGGAAGAGACCCAGTACTTC
CDR3: CAISDRREETQYF

size: few
J: TRBJ2-3
V: TRBV5-4
length: 16
D: TRBD2
DNA: TGTGCCAGCAGCTTGGATCTAGCGGAGGGCACAGATACGCAGTATTTT
CDR3: CASSLDLAEGTDTQYF

size: few
J: TRBJ2-1
V: TRBV2
length: 13
D: -
DNA: TGTGCCACCGGGACTCAAAGGGACAATGAGCAGTTCTTC
CDR3: CATGTQRDNEQFF

size: few
J: TRBJ2-7
V: TRBV28
length: 15
D: -
DNA: TGTGCCAGCAGTTTAGGGGGGACCGTCTCCTACGAGCAGTACTTC
CDR3: CASSLGGTVSYEQYF

size: -
J: TRBJ1-1
V: TRBV18
length: 16
D: -
DNA: TGTGCCAGCTCACCTACCACCGGCAGGGTGAACACTGAAGCTTTCTTT
CDR3: CASSPTTGRVNTEAFF

size: -
J: TRBJ1-5
V: TRBV6-5
length: 13
D: TRBD1
DNA: TGTGCCAGCAGTTACGACAGGGGACAGCCCCAGCATTTT
CDR3: CASSYDRGQPQHF

size: few
J: TRBJ1-6
V: TRBV28
length: 14
D: TRBD1
DNA: TGTGCCAGCAGGGCAGGGGGAACAAATTCACCCCTCCACTTT
CDR3: CASRAGGTNSPLHF